This is a list of T cell receptor beta chains from one sample in a study of blood T cell repertoires in COVID-19. TCRdb keeps only in-frame clones here, not all; method: immunoSEQ multiplex PCR. The sample yields 45,000 to 65,000 clones, just over 85% seen once. Sample: peripheral blood. The receptors stem from a man aged 80 or over with active COVID-19. The CDR3 runs from the conserved cysteine through the conserved F or W. Each record gives: V gene, J gene, clone size, D gene, CDR3 protein, CDR3 DNA. A D gene is named only where the DNA matches it firmly. The size entry is marked missing in some rows and otherwise reads once, few, many or a size class.

TRBV7-2	TRBJ1-2	.	TRBD1	CASSLGQGMRGYTF	TGTGCCAGCAGCTTGGGACAGGGGATGCGTGGCTACACCTTC
TRBV9	TRBJ1-4	.	.	CASSVAGRVDEKLFF	TGTGCCAGCAGCGTAGCGGGCAGGGTAGATGAAAAACTGTTTTTT
TRBV16	TRBJ1-1	.	.	CASSQLAGENTEAFF	TGTGCCAGCAGCCAACTTGCAGGGGAGAACACTGAAGCTTTCTTT
TRBV6-2/TRBV6-3	TRBJ2-7	.	TRBD1	CASSYSPGQSYEQYF	TGTGCCAGCAGTTACTCGCCGGGACAGAGCTACGAGCAGTACTTC
TRBV19	TRBJ1-1	.	TRBD1	CASRMLRFRQGNTEAFF	TGTGCCAGTAGAATGCTACGTTTCAGACAGGGGAACACTGAAGCTTTCTTT
TRBV2	TRBJ1-2	.	.	CASSVKGNDYGYTF	TGTGCCAGCAGTGTAAAGGGGAACGACTATGGCTACACCTTC
TRBV7-9	TRBJ2-3	.	TRBD2	CASSSRLAGPTDTQYF	TGTGCCAGCAGCTCCCGACTAGCGGGACCCACAGATACGCAGTATTTT
TRBV4-3	TRBJ2-1	.	.	CASSQNRVNEQFF	TGCGCCAGCAGCCAAAATCGGGTTAATGAGCAGTTCTTC
TRBV27	TRBJ2-2	few	TRBD1	CASSLAGQGRFTMNTGELFF	TGTGCCAGCAGTTTAGCGGGACAGGGGAGGTTCACGATGAACACCGGGGAGCTGTTTTTT
TRBV18	TRBJ2-3	.	.	CASSGGIGGDTQYF	TGTGCCAGCTCAGGAGGGATTGGGGGAGATACGCAGTATTTT
TRBV28	TRBJ2-3	.	.	CASSLYPQEGTQYF	TGTGCCAGCAGTTTATACCCCCAGGAGGGTACGCAGTATTTT
TRBV9	TRBJ2-2	.	.	CASSVVSAETTGELFF	TGTGCCAGCAGCGTAGTATCGGCGGAGACCACCGGGGAGCTGTTTTTT
TRBV13	TRBJ2-1	.	TRBD2	CASSSRSGRERSYNEQFF	TGTGCCAGCAGCAGTCGTAGCGGGAGGGAGAGGTCCTACAATGAGCAGTTCTTC
TRBV18	TRBJ2-3	.	TRBD2	CASSRLAGHGEYF	TGTGCCAGCTCAAGACTAGCGGGTCACGGGGAGTATTTT
TRBV5-1	TRBJ2-3	.	TRBD2	CASRDGLAGATDTQYF	TGCGCCAGCAGGGATGGACTAGCGGGAGCCACAGATACGCAGTATTTT
TRBV11-2	TRBJ2-3	.	TRBD2	CASSSVAGFLTDTQYF	TGTGCCAGCAGCTCCGTAGCGGGATTTCTGACAGATACGCAGTATTTT
TRBV6-6	TRBJ2-3	.	TRBD2	CASSYERETGDTQYF	TGTGCCAGCAGTTACGAGCGGGAGACGGGAGATACGCAGTATTTT
TRBV7-2	TRBJ2-4	.	TRBD1	CASSPGQGIGIQYF	TGTGCCAGCAGTCCCGGACAGGGTATCGGCATTCAGTACTTC
TRBV25-1	TRBJ2-3	.	TRBD2	CASSRAGITDTQYF	TGTGCCAGCAGCAGAGCGGGGATTACAGATACGCAGTATTTT
TRBV6-6	TRBJ1-2	.	TRBD1	CASSYSYQGVDYGYTF	TGTGCCAGCAGTTACTCCTACCAGGGGGTAGACTATGGCTACACCTTC
TRBV28	TRBJ2-7	.	TRBD2	CASSFERDLSYEQYF	TGTGCCAGCAGTTTTGAGCGGGACTTGTCCTACGAGCAGTACTTC
TRBV5-8	TRBJ2-7	.	.	CASSLVAEGNEQYF	TGTGCCAGCAGCTTGGTAGCGGAGGGGAACGAGCAGTACTTC
TRBV9	TRBJ2-2	.	.	CASGRAEGGTGELFF	TGTGCCAGCGGGAGGGCCGAAGGGGGCACCGGGGAGCTGTTTTTT
TRBV24-1	TRBJ2-1	.	TRBD2	CATSVGLAGLNEQFF	TGTGCCACCAGTGTTGGGCTAGCGGGACTCAATGAGCAGTTCTTC
TRBV10-3	TRBJ2-4	.	TRBD2	CAISEGTSGDARDIQYF	TGTGCCATCAGTGAGGGGACTAGCGGGGATGCCAGGGACATTCAGTACTTC
TRBV6-5	TRBJ2-7	.	.	CASSRFPDSSYEQYF	TGTGCCAGCAGCCGATTTCCCGACAGTTCCTACGAGCAGTACTTC
TRBV9	TRBJ2-1	.	TRBD2	CASSVGGGAYNEQFF	TGTGCCAGCAGCGTAGGGGGAGGGGCCTACAATGAGCAGTTCTTC
TRBV9	TRBJ2-3	once	TRBD2	CASSVAPGLAASTDTQYF	TGTGCCAGCAGCGTAGCCCCTGGGCTAGCGGCTAGCACAGATACGCAGTATTTT
TRBV2	TRBJ1-1	.	.	CASSGGGTETEAFF	TGTGCCAGCAGTGGGGGCGGGACGGAGACTGAAGCTTTCTTT
TRBV7-2	TRBJ1-4	.	TRBD1	CASSLALDRGGADEKLFF	TGTGCCAGCAGCTTAGCGCTGGACAGGGGTGGGGCGGATGAAAAACTGTTTTTT
TRBV4-3	TRBJ2-5	.	.	CASSQDGGEGTQYF	TGCGCCAGCAGCCAAGATGGCGGGGAAGGGACCCAGTACTTC
TRBV11-2	TRBJ2-5	.	.	CASSLGWRETQYF	TGTGCCAGCAGCTTAGGGTGGAGGGAGACCCAGTACTTC
TRBV12-5	TRBJ2-7	.	TRBD1	CASGLDWTGGSYEQYF	TGTGCTAGTGGTTTGGACTGGACAGGGGGCTCCTACGAGCAGTACTTC
TRBV11-3	TRBJ2-1	.	.	CASSPTTGSYNEQFF	TGTGCCAGCAGCCCCACGACAGGCTCCTACAATGAGCAGTTCTTC
TRBV5-5	TRBJ1-2	.	.	CASSLSGAYGYTF	TGTGCCAGCAGCTTATCTGGGGCATATGGCTACACCTTC
TRBV15	TRBJ2-2	.	.	CATGRGQNTGELFF	TGTGCCACCGGGCGGGGCCAAAACACCGGGGAGCTGTTTTTT
TRBV24-1	TRBJ2-2	.	TRBD1	CATSDLGGTATGELFF	TGTGCCACCAGTGATTTGGGTGGGACAGCGACCGGGGAGCTGTTTTTT
TRBV15	TRBJ1-4	.	TRBD1	CATSRDPGTATNEKLFF	TGTGCCACCAGCAGAGATCCAGGGACAGCGACTAATGAAAAACTGTTTTTT
TRBV6-5	TRBJ2-7	.	TRBD2	CASSYSTSGFYEQYF	TGTGCCAGCAGTTACTCGACTAGCGGGTTCTACGAGCAGTACTTC
TRBV18	TRBJ2-2	.	TRBD2	CASSPRTGGITGELFF	TGTGCCAGCTCACCTCGGACGGGAGGGATCACCGGGGAGCTGTTTTTT
TRBV7-3	TRBJ2-1	.	TRBD2	CASSPGLAAYNEQFF	TGTGCCAGCAGCCCGGGACTAGCGGCTTACAATGAGCAGTTCTTC
TRBV7-9	TRBJ1-2	.	.	CASSLGTDLEGYTF	TGTGCCAGCAGCTTAGGGACTGACTTGGAGGGCTACACCTTC
TRBV4-1	TRBJ2-2	.	.	CASSQEGGVTGELFF	TGCGCCAGCAGCCAAGAAGGGGGAGTCACCGGGGAGCTGTTTTTT
TRBV27	TRBJ1-2	.	TRBD1	CASRYRGRANGYTF	TGTGCCAGCAGATACAGGGGGCGCGCAAATGGCTACACCTTC
TRBV5-4	TRBJ2-1	.	TRBD2	CASSLPGGANNEQFF	TGTGCCAGCAGCTTGCCGGGGGGGGCAAACAATGAGCAGTTCTTC
TRBV28	TRBJ1-5	.	.	CASSPAGADQPQHF	TGTGCCAGCAGCCCCGCAGGGGCGGATCAGCCCCAGCATTTT
TRBV7-3	TRBJ2-5	.	.	CASSTQPSSGETQYF	TGTGCCAGCAGCACCCAGCCCTCCTCGGGGGAGACCCAGTACTTC
TRBV19	TRBJ2-2	.	.	CASSIVRRGGTGELFF	TGTGCCAGTAGTATAGTACGCAGGGGAGGGACCGGGGAGCTGTTTTTT
TRBV6-5	TRBJ2-7	.	TRBD1	CASRGTGINEQYF	TGTGCCAGCAGGGGGACAGGGATCAACGAGCAGTACTTC
TRBV7-8	TRBJ1-5	.	TRBD1	CASSPSGTVQGERHF	TGTGCCAGCAGCCCTAGTGGGACAGTCCAGGGTGAGCGTCATTTT
TRBV2	TRBJ1-1	.	.	CASSELGGNTEAFF	TGTGCCAGCAGTGAATTAGGCGGAAACACTGAAGCTTTCTTT
TRBV28	TRBJ2-7	.	TRBD2	CASSSRGVFYEQYF	TGTGCCAGCAGTTCCCGGGGGGTCTTCTACGAGCAGTACTTC
TRBV7-6	TRBJ2-1	.	TRBD2	CASSLVAGGYNEQFF	TGTGCCAGCAGCTTAGTAGCGGGAGGGTACAATGAGCAGTTCTTC
TRBV2	TRBJ1-1	medium-sized	.	CASSERAGHNTEAFF	TGTGCCAGCAGTGAACGGGCAGGGCACAACACTGAAGCTTTCTTT